Shown below are 29 T cell receptor beta chains from a single sample sequenced in a study of immune heterogeneity within non-small cell lung tumors. TCR beta CDR3 was amplified by multiplex PCR, first round 10 cycles, 32 V and 13 J primers. TCRdb passed the multiplex PCR reads through MiXCR, listing each CDR3 protein once. The data hold about 22,000 distinct CDR3 sequences, with 27% observed a single time. Template input, which was bulk tumor genomic DNA, totaled around 660 ng per sample. Every primary tumor yielded several biopsies, spaced far apart, that were taken during surgery. Patients underwent curative surgery for non-small cell lung cancer (untreated and newly diagnosed). Material for sequencing was lung tumor tissue. These receptor sequences come from a man in his forties with non-small cell lung cancer.

This clonotype was found many times. The chain carries TRBV29-1 and TRBJ2-7; the D is unclear. V lost 0 bases, J lost 2 bases, and 2 bases lay in between. The CDR3 is 11 residues long. Germline lookup yields CDR1 SQVTM and CDR2 ANQGSEA. CDR3 amino acids: CSVEDPYEQYF. The CDR3 DNA reads TGCAGCGTTGAAGACCCCTACGAGCAGTACTTC.

V is TRBV29-1 and J is TRBJ2-1, with 7 bases aligning to TRBD1. The CDR3 contains 14 residues. V was clipped by 3 bases and J by 7 bases; unmatched bases: 9. Per the germline V gene, CDR1 is SQVTM and CDR2 is ANQGSEA. CDR3 region: CSVDSREQGNEQFF. The CDR3 region has the DNA TGCAGCGTTGACTCCCGGGAACAGGGGAATGAGCAGTTCTTC.

This clonotype is judged medium-sized. This sequence joins TRBV4-2 and TRBJ2-3; 7 positions agree with TRBD2. The CDR3 is 19 residues long. Losses at the gene ends were 0 bases for V and 2 bases for J; bases not matched to a gene: 14. The germline V gene has CDR1 LGHNA and CDR2 YNFKEQ. CDR3 residues: CASSQEGADLAELTDTQYF. DNA of the CDR3: TGTGCCAGCAGCCAAGAGGGAGCTGACCTAGCGGAACTCACAGATACGCAGTATTTT.

By share, this clonotype counts as large. The V call is TRBV10-3, the J call TRBJ1-3; D gene unclear. This CDR3 spans 13 amino acids. Trimming removed 8 bases at V and 4 bases at J, with 12 bases between. In germline, CDR1 is ENHRY, CDR2 SYGVKD. CDR3 sequence reads: CAIREEDGNTIYF. CDR3 nucleotide sequence: TGTGCCATCCGGGAGGAGGACGGAAACACCATATATTTT.

Concerning this clonotype: At one of its ends the junction is not consistent with the germline gene, which may arise from a read error. This chain connects TRBV4-2 to TRBJ1-2, with D tentatively TRBD1 (5 bases). The CDR3 runs 14 residues. Germline CDR1 LGHNA, CDR2 YNFKEQ. The CDR3 region is CTSSQDLQGYGYTF. The CDR3 coding sequence is TGTACCAGCAGCCAAGATCTCCAGGGTTATGGCTACACCTTC.

This clonotype was counted only a few times. V is TRBV5-1 and J is TRBJ2-3; TRBD2 matches 13 bases. This CDR3 is built from 17 residues. In germline, CDR1 is SGHRS, CDR2 YFSETQ. V was clipped by 2 bases and J by 0 bases; unmatched bases: 3. The CDR3: CASSFRGLAGSTDTQYF. The DNA for the CDR3 is TGCGCCAGCAGCTTCCGGGGACTAGCGGGAAGCACAGATACGCAGTATTTT.

This clonotype was observed many times. The chain uses TRBV6-1 and TRBJ1-1, with 9 nucleotides matching TRBD1. Per germline, CDR1 MNHNS and CDR2 SASEGT. The CDR3 totals 16 residues. Trimming removed 4 bases from V and 5 bases from J; junction bases left unmatched: 11. CDR3 sequence (DNA): TGTGCCAGCAGTGTCGCCCCCGGGACAGGGTTAACTGAAGCTTTCTTT. Translated, it gives CASSVAPGTGLTEAFF.

As to this clonotype: A single base separates this from a much larger clone, so it may be a read error. This chain connects TRBV7-2 to TRBJ2-7; D is unresolved. Germline V lookup: CDR1 SGHTA, CDR2 FQGNSA. There are 14 residues in the CDR3. The DNA for the CDR3 is TGTGCCAGCAGCGCGCAGGACGGACCCTACGAGAAGTACTTC. The encoded protein is CASSAQDGPYEKYF. Together with reference TRBV7-2 and TRBJ2-7, the CDR3 gives the full variable domain: GAGVSQSPSNKVTEKGKDVELRCDPISGHTALYWYRQSLGQGLEFLIYFQGNSAPDKSGLPSDRFSAERTGGSVSTLTIQRTQQEDSAVYLCASSAQDGPYEKYFGPGTRLTVT.

A few counts support this clonotype. This chain uses TRBV6-1 with TRBJ2-5; D call uncertain. Germline V CDR1 and CDR2: MNHNS, SASEGT. The ends were cut back, 7 bases at V and 7 bases at J, with 13 bases in the middle. This CDR3 region has 12 residues. The CDR3 bases are TGTGCCAGCATCAGAAGGGATGGGACCCAGTACTTC. Residues: CASIRRDGTQYF.

In its sample, this clonotype was seen many times. The rearrangement links TRBV4-2 to TRBJ1-2, with TRBD1 identical over 8 bases. The CDR3 loop spans 15 amino acids. Trimming took 2 bases from V and 4 from J; bases not matched to a gene: 6. Germline assignment: CDR1 LGHNA and CDR2 YNFKEQ. DNA of the CDR3: TGTGCCAGCAGCCAACTGGGACAGGACTCCTATGGCTACACCTTC. It specifies CASSQLGQDSYGYTF.

The gene calls are TRBV10-3 and TRBJ1-2; D not certain. Looked up from germline, CDR1 is ENHRY and CDR2 is SYGVKD. The CDR3 loop spans 14 amino acids. V was shortened by 2 bases and J by 2 bases, with 9 bases between the two germline ends. DNA for the CDR3: TGTGCCATCAGTGAGAATCGGCAAAACTATGGCTACACCTTC. Translated: CAISENRQNYGYTF.

There are many counts of this clonotype. The CDR3 region is CASRPMRTESNYGYTF. Written as DNA, the CDR3 is TGTGCCAGCAGGCCAATGAGGACAGAGTCTAACTATGGCTACACCTTC. The rearrangement uses TRBV6-1 and TRBJ1-2; maybe TRBD1 (6 bases). Trimming pared 6 bases from V and 0 bases from J, leaving 17 bases between. The CDR3 covers 16 residues. Germline assignment: CDR1 MNHNS and CDR2 SASEGT.

In its sample, this clonotype was seen a few times. The CDR3 bases are TGTGCCAGCAGTCTTTCCGGGACGAGCACAGATACGCAGTATTTT. It translates to CASSLSGTSTDTQYF. V and J are TRBV6-4 and TRBJ2-3; D assignment may be TRBD1 or TRBD2 (5 bases each). V lost 5 bases and J 0 bases, leaving 12 bases between the germline ends. CDR3 size: 15 residues. Germline V CDR1 and CDR2: MRHNA, SNTAGT.

Details on this clonotype: This may stem from a read error, because a much larger clone lies one nucleotide away. This chain connects TRBV6-1 to TRBJ2-7; D gene uncertain. This CDR3 is 13 amino acids long. The germline V gene has CDR1 MNHNS and CDR2 SASEGT. CDR3 loop: CAGSPIAGGEQYF. CDR3 DNA sequence: TGTGCCGGCAGTCCCATCGCAGGCGGCGAGCAGTACTTC.

The J gene is TRBJ2-5, the V gene TRBV25-1, with D possibly matching TRBD2 (6 bases). Germline CDR1 reads MGHDK; CDR2 reads SYGVNS. This CDR3 has 19 amino acids. Trimming pared 0 bases from V and 2 bases from J, leaving 22 bases between. Here the CDR3 DNA reads TGTGCCAGCAGTGAATATTGGGGGTTGACGGGGGTAGCGCAAGAGACCCAGTACTTC. Its protein product is CASSEYWGLTGVAQETQYF.

The gene calls are TRBV20-1 and TRBJ2-7; weak D call: TRBD1 (6 bases). Trimming removed 2 bases at V and 0 bases at J, with 11 bases between. This CDR3 contains 14 residues. Germline V gives CDR1 DFQATT, CDR2 SNEGSKA (reference sequence). The CDR3 spells CSARWQGSSYEQYF. CDR3 DNA sequence: TGCAGTGCTAGATGGCAGGGGTCCTCCTACGAGCAGTACTTC.

This clonotype is labeled large. The V and J genes are TRBV15 and TRBJ1-2; D gene uncertain. Trimming took 4 bases from V and 5 from J, leaving 14 bases between them. The CDR3 is made up of 14 amino acids. CDR1 LNHNV and CDR2 YYDKDF come from the germline V gene (reference sequence). For the CDR3, the DNA is TGTGCCACCAGCACTGCAGGAGGGTTTTATGGCTACACCTTC. This translates into CATSTAGGFYGYTF.

The chain recombines TRBV10-3 with TRBJ2-7, with 14 bases matching TRBD2. The V gene's germline CDR1 is ENHRY and CDR2 SYGVKD. The CDR3 is made up of 17 amino acids. The J segment lost 3 bases and the V segment lost 2 bases, leaving 6 bases of the junction unmatched. CDR3 nucleotides: TGTGCCATCAGTGAGATGAGACTAGCGGGAGGGAACTACGAGCAGTACTTC. Protein sequence: CAISEMRLAGGNYEQYF.

This clonotype was observed many times. The rearrangement uses TRBV30 and TRBJ2-7, with 9 bases that match TRBD2. V was pared by 4 bases and J by 7 bases, with 14 bases of the junction left unmatched. This CDR3 spans 15 amino acids. Germline CDR1 is GTSNPN and CDR2 is SVGIG (reference sequence). The CDR3 protein is CAWKSSGSGVGEQYF. As DNA, the CDR3 is TGTGCCTGGAAGAGTAGCGGGAGTGGGGTAGGGGAGCAGTACTTC.

This clonotype was recorded a few times. The chain joins TRBV18 to TRBJ2-1, with 8 bases aligning to TRBD1. The CDR3 totals 15 residues. The trim removed 2 bases at V and 6 bases at J, leaving 6 bases unmatched. CDR1 is KGHSH and CDR2 is LQKENI in the germline V gene. The CDR3 spells CASSPGRTGSNEQFF. The CDR3 DNA reads as TGTGCCAGCTCACCAGGTAGGACAGGGAGCAATGAGCAGTTCTTC.

This clonotype has just a few counts. V gene TRBV5-8 combines with J gene TRBJ1-2, with a tentative D call TRBD1 (6 bases). CDR1 SGHTS and CDR2 YDEGEE come from the germline V gene. The CDR3 consists of 14 residues. V lost 0 bases, J lost 4 bases, and 10 bases lay in between. The CDR3 DNA follows: TGTGCCAGCAGCTTGGCCGGGACAACCTATGGCTACACCTTC. It is translated as CASSLAGTTYGYTF.

To note about this clonotype: A much more abundant neighbour one base away suggests this may be a read error. The gene calls are TRBV9 and TRBJ2-2; 11 positions match TRBD1. Per the germline V gene, CDR1 is SGDLS and CDR2 is YYNGEE. This CDR3 has 18 residues. CDR3 residues: CAISVAFTGQGVVGELFF. CDR3 in DNA: TGTGCCATCAGCGTAGCATTTACGGGACAGGGGGTAGTCGGGGAGCTGTTTTTT.

For this clonotype: A much larger clone sits a single nucleotide away, making a read error possible. CDR3 in amino acids: CSAPEENSPLHF. In nucleotides, the CDR3 is TGCAGTGCACCCGAGGAGAATTCACCCCTCCACTTT. The chain recombines TRBV20-1 with TRBJ1-6, with no clear D. CDR3 length: 12 residues. Trimming left V 6 bases short and J 7 bases short, with 10 bases between. Germline CDR1 and CDR2: DFQATT and SNEGSKA (reference sequence).

This clonotype came up many times. V gene TRBV14 combines with J gene TRBJ2-1; 9 nucleotides line up with TRBD2. V was pared by 4 bases and J by 11 bases, with 6 bases of the junction left unmatched. CDR1 and CDR2 (germline): SGHDN, FVKESK. CDR3 length: 13 amino acids. The CDR3 coding sequence is TGTGCCAGCAGCCTTAGACTAGCGGAAAAGCAGTTCTTC. Amino acid sequence: CASSLRLAEKQFF. The full variable domain, its missing parts supplied by reference TRBV14 and TRBJ2-1, is EAGVTQFPSHSVIEKGQTVTLRCDPISGHDNLYWYRRVMGKEIKFLLHFVKESKQDESGMPNNRFLAERTGGTYSTLKVQPAELEDSGVYFCASSLRLAEKQFFGPGTRLTVL.

This clonotype was detected ten times or more. The chain couples TRBV7-2 to TRBJ2-1; 12 bases map to TRBD2. The CDR3 sequence is 12 residues long. V was clipped by 4 bases and J by 16 bases; unmatched bases: 5. CDR1 and CDR2 (germline): SGHTA, FQGNSA. The CDR3 loop reads CASSSTSGRKFF. CDR3 sequence (DNA): TGTGCCAGCAGCTCGACTAGCGGGAGAAAATTCTTC. The full variable domain, rest sourced from reference TRBV7-2 and TRBJ2-1, is GAGVSQSPSNKVTEKGKDVELRCDPISGHTALYWYRQSLGQGLEFLIYFQGNSAPDKSGLPSDRFSAERTGGSVSTLTIQRTQQEDSAVYLCASSSTSGRKFFGPGTRLTVL.

At least ten counts were recorded for this clonotype. This chain links TRBV19 with TRBJ2-2; 8 bases align to TRBD1. The V gene end was trimmed by 4 bases and the J gene end by 1 base; junction bases not matched to a gene: 2. The CDR3 loop spans 15 amino acids. Per the germline V gene, CDR1 is LNHDA and CDR2 is SQIVND (reference sequence). The CDR3 region has the DNA TGTGCCAGTAGTAGGGGACAGGTGAACACCGGGGAGCTGTTTTTT. It translates to CASSRGQVNTGELFF.

Comments on this clonotype: With a much larger clone just one base away, this may be a read error. This chain joins TRBV6-2 or TRBV6-3 and TRBJ2-2; possibly TRBD1 or TRBD2 for D (6 bases each). The germline V gene has CDR1 MNHEY and CDR2 SVGEGT. V lost 8 bases to trimming and J lost 5 bases, with 18 bases between them. The CDR3 consists of 15 residues. Here the CDR3 reads CASPRGGTGTGELFF. The CDR3 DNA sequence: TGTGCCAGCCCCCGAGGGGGGACGGGTACCGGGGAGCTGTTTTTT.

This clonotype came up many times. The DNA for the CDR3 is TGTGCCAGCAGTAACAGGTACGAGCAGTACTTC. Encoded protein: CASSNRYEQYF. The J gene is TRBJ2-7, the V gene TRBV12-3 or TRBV12-4, with D perhaps TRBD1 (5 bases). The V end was cut by 5 bases, the J end by 4 bases, with 6 bases between. The CDR3 contains 11 residues.

As to this clonotype: One end of the junction does not line up with germline, which may come from a read error. This sequence joins TRBV27 and TRBJ1-6; 8 nucleotides align to TRBD1. From germline, CDR1 is MNHEY and CDR2 SMNVEV (reference sequence). This CDR3 spans 14 amino acids. CDR3 in amino acids: CASSSGQGNSPLRF. The CDR3 region has the DNA TGTGCCAGCAGTTCCGGACAGGGCAACTCACCCCTCCGCTTT.